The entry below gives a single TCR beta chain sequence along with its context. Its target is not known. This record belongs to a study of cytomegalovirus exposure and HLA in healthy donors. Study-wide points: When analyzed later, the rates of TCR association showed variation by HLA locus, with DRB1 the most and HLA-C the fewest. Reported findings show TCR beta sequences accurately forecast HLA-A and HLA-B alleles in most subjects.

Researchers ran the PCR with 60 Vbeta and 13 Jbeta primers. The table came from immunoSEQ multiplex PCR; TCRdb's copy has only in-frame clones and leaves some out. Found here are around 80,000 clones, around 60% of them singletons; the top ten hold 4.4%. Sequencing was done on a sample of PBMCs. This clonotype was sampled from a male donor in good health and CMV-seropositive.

This CDR3 reads CASSSPSGALAFF. In DNA form, the CDR3 reads TGTGCCAGCAGTTCCCCCTCGGGTGCGTTAGCTTTCTTT. The chain employs TRBV27 and TRBJ1-1; the D is unclear. Germline lookup yields CDR1 MNHEY and CDR2 SMNVEV (reference sequence). The CDR3 is 13 amino acids. Trimming took off 4 bases at V and 10 bases at J, with 16 bases between the two ends.